This passage covers 32 T cell receptor beta chains from one sample sequenced in a study of T cell changes during pregnancy in multiple sclerosis. Sequenced by immunoSEQ multiplex PCR; TCRdb stores in-frame clones only, minus some. Among about 44,000 clones listed, 88% were seen once. The sample consisted of CD8+ T cells from peripheral blood mononuclear cells, taken after pregnancy. The source is a female donor in good health, enrolled as a control in a pregnancy study.

This chain connects TRBV4-2 to TRBJ1-2; D not certain. V lost 4 bases and J 5 bases, leaving 17 bases between the germline ends. The CDR3 is made up of 15 amino acids. Germline values: CDR1 LGHNA, CDR2 YNFKEQ. CDR3 region: CASSPREREGYGYTF. DNA for the CDR3: TGTGCCAGCAGCCCCCGCGAGCGGGAAGGGTATGGCTACACCTTC.

This chain links TRBV19 with TRBJ1-2; 7 bases are a match to TRBD1. V was pared by 7 bases and J by 6 bases, with 5 bases of the junction left unmatched. Germline V CDR1 and CDR2: LNHDA, SQIVND (reference sequence). The length of the CDR3 is 12 residues. The CDR3 region has the DNA TGTGCCAGTAATGACAGGGTAAATGGCTACACCTTC. Protein sequence: CASNDRVNGYTF.

The rearrangement links TRBV6-6 to TRBJ2-6; weak D call: TRBD2 (5 bases). This CDR3 contains 15 residues. CDR1 MNHNY and CDR2 SVGAGI come from the germline V gene (reference sequence). Trimming shortened V by 6 bases and J by 5 bases, and 14 bases separated the two germline ends. CDR3 sequence: CASSPRGSRANVLTF. CDR3 coding DNA: TGTGCCAGCAGCCCTAGAGGGTCAAGGGCCAACGTCCTGACTTTC.

The chain combines TRBV5-6 with TRBJ2-7; 7 nucleotides line up with TRBD1. The V gene's germline CDR1 is SGHDT and CDR2 YYEEEE. The length of the CDR3 is 14 residues. V lost 5 bases to trimming and J lost 5 bases; unmatched junction nucleotides: 10. Here the CDR3 DNA reads TGTGCCAGCAGTTACGGGACAGCATCAGACGAGCAGTACTTC. It yields the protein CASSYGTASDEQYF.

The V call is TRBV19, the J call TRBJ1-1; D call uncertain. This CDR3 region has 15 residues. Between the trimmed V and J ends, which lost 4 bases and 0 bases, there was a span of 12 bases. Germline V gives CDR1 LNHDA, CDR2 SQIVND (reference sequence). The chain's CDR3 is CASSRVRNMNTEAFF. In DNA form, the CDR3 reads TGTGCCAGTAGTAGAGTCAGGAATATGAACACTGAAGCTTTCTTT.

The chain is built from TRBV2 and TRBJ2-2; 7 positions match TRBD1. The CDR3 consists of 14 residues. Germline values: CDR1 SNHLY, CDR2 FYNNEI. V lost 8 bases to trimming and J lost 5 bases; unmatched junction nucleotides: 8. As DNA, the CDR3 is TGTGCCAGCCCCTCAGTGACAGGGACCGGGGAGCTGTTTTTT. Its protein product is CASPSVTGTGELFF.

This rearrangement joins TRBV7-2 to TRBJ2-3; the match to TRBD2 covers 10 bases. The germline CDR1 and CDR2 sequences are SGHTA and FQGNSA. This CDR3 is built from 16 residues. With V trimmed by 5 bases and J by 4 bases, 9 bases remained unmatched. For the CDR3, the DNA is TGTGCCAGCAGCCCAAGACTAGCGGGTATATCAGATACGCAGTATTTT. Residues: CASSPRLAGISDTQYF.

The chain employs TRBV7-3 and TRBJ2-2; D is perhaps TRBD1 (6 bases). The CDR3 extends over 16 amino acids. V lost 5 bases and J lost 1, with 14 bases in between. Germline V gene lookup returns CDR1 SGHTA and CDR2 FQGTGA. CDR3 sequence reads: CASSLIGGLNTGELFF. In DNA form, the CDR3 reads TGTGCCAGCAGCCTAATTGGGGGCCTGAACACCGGGGAGCTGTTTTTT.

This rearrangement joins TRBV5-5 to TRBJ2-7, with D hard to call. This CDR3 has 11 amino acids. Germline CDR1 SGHKS, CDR2 YYEKEE (reference sequence). V was shortened by 3 bases and J by 6 bases, with 7 bases between the two germline ends. This CDR3 is CASSSVAEQYF. The CDR3 DNA is TGTGCCAGCAGCTCAGTGGCCGAGCAGTACTTC.

CDR3 amino acids: CASSRGDEQYF. The CDR3 DNA follows: TGTGCCAGCAGTCGGGGGGACGAGCAGTACTTC. The chain combines TRBV27 with TRBJ2-7, with 7 bases matching TRBD2. After removal of 5 bases from V and 5 bases from J, the junction contained 0 bases not matched to a gene. CDR3 length equals 11 residues. CDR1 and CDR2 (germline): MNHEY, SMNVEV (reference sequence).

The CDR3: CASSFSGGVREQFF. CDR3 nucleotides: TGTGCCAGCAGCTTTAGCGGGGGGGTACGGGAGCAGTTCTTC. The chain is built from TRBV11-1 and TRBJ2-1, with TRBD2 matching over 11 bases. The CDR3 runs to 14 residues. Germline assignment: CDR1 SGHAT and CDR2 FQDESV (reference sequence). V shed 3 bases and J 10 bases; nucleotides not matched to a gene: 5.

The rearrangement uses TRBV6-6 and TRBJ2-7; TRBD2 is a possible D gene (6 bases). Between the trimmed V and J ends, which lost 5 bases and 6 bases, there was a span of 11 bases. The germline V gene has CDR1 MNHNY and CDR2 SVGAGI (reference sequence). This CDR3 is 12 amino acids long. The DNA for the CDR3 is TGTGCCAGCAGTGGAGGGCGTAGCGAGCAGTACTTC. This sequence encodes CASSGGRSEQYF.

As regards this clone: Additional DNA sequences in this sample encode the identical CDR3. The rearrangement uses TRBV27 and TRBJ1-2, with 7 nucleotides matching TRBD1. The germline V gene encodes CDR1 MNHEY and CDR2 SMNVEV (reference sequence). V shed 6 bases, J shed 5 bases, and the junction held 9 bases outside the gene matches. The CDR3 spans 14 residues. CDR3 in DNA: TGTGCCAGCAGCTCTCCGGGACAGCTATATGGCTACACCTTC. Translation: CASSSPGQLYGYTF.

This chain uses TRBV7-2 with TRBJ2-5; TRBD1 aligns across 9 bases. This CDR3 is built from 15 residues. V dropped 5 bases and J dropped 4; count of bases not matched to a gene: 8. Germline CDR1 is SGHTA and CDR2 is FQGNSA. This CDR3 is CASSDQGTGRETQYF. Written as DNA, the CDR3 is TGTGCCAGCAGCGACCAAGGGACAGGGCGAGAGACCCAGTACTTC.

V usage is TRBV5-4 and J usage is TRBJ1-2, with D unresolved. In germline, CDR1 is SGHNT, CDR2 YYREEE (reference sequence). With 3 bases removed from V and 6 bases from J, the gap between germline ends came to 15 bases. This CDR3 is built from 14 residues. The CDR3 region has the DNA TGTGCCAGCAGCTCCCTCTCGCGGGGTGATGGCTACACCTTC. Protein product: CASSSLSRGDGYTF.

The genes are TRBV2 and TRBJ1-6; 7 positions match TRBD1. Losses at the gene ends were 3 bases for V and 7 bases for J; bases not matched to a gene: 3. Germline V lookup: CDR1 SNHLY, CDR2 FYNNEI. The CDR3 length is 14 residues. Here the CDR3 DNA reads TGTGCCAGCAGTGAGGACAGGTTGAATTCACCCCTCCACTTT. Translating it yields CASSEDRLNSPLHF.

This chain joins TRBV19 and TRBJ1-1, with TRBD1 matching 7 bases. Looked up from germline, CDR1 is LNHDA and CDR2 is SQIVND (reference sequence). The CDR3 length is 12 residues. Losses at the gene ends were 10 bases for V and 6 bases for J; bases not matched to a gene: 8. As DNA, the CDR3 is TGTGCCACCCGAACAGGGGTATCTGAAGCTTTCTTT. Its protein product is CATRTGVSEAFF.

This sequence joins TRBV20-1 and TRBJ2-7; D not certain. Germline V lookup: CDR1 DFQATT, CDR2 SNEGSKA (reference sequence). The CDR3 length is 11 residues. With 6 bases removed from V and 3 bases from J, the gap between germline ends came to 9 bases. CDR3 residues: CSARPIYEQYF. The CDR3 region has the DNA TGCAGTGCCAGACCCATCTACGAGCAGTACTTC.

This chain uses TRBV14 with TRBJ2-1; D gene ambiguous. The CDR3 is 12 residues long. Trimming pared 4 bases from V and 2 bases from J, leaving 3 bases between. Germline V gene sequence: CDR1 SGHDN, CDR2 FVKESK. The CDR3 DNA reads TGTGCCAGCAGCCTCACCTACAATGAGCAGTTCTTC. Its translation: CASSLTYNEQFF.

The J gene is TRBJ2-5, the V gene TRBV7-2; 8 bases match TRBD2. The CDR3 has 13 amino acids. In germline, CDR1 is SGHTA, CDR2 FQGNSA. The ends lost 8 bases at V and 5 bases at J; junction bases unmatched: 7. DNA of the CDR3: TGTGCCAGCCGGGGGGGCGGATGGGAGACCCAGTACTTC. This sequence encodes CASRGGGWETQYF.

This clone was counted only a few times. V gene TRBV4-3 combines with J gene TRBJ1-1; 8 positions agree with TRBD1. CDR1 and CDR2 (germline): LGHNA, YSLEER. This CDR3 comprises 16 residues. The V and J ends lost 5 bases and 3 bases, in that order; junction bases with no gene match: 11. The DNA of the CDR3 is TGCGCCAGCAGCGCCCGGGACAGGATCATGGACACTGAAGCTTTCTTT. Its translation is CASSARDRIMDTEAFF.

As DNA, the CDR3 is TGTGCCAGCGGCCCGGGACAGGGGATCATTGGGGATGGCTACACCTTC. Protein product: CASGPGQGIIGDGYTF. V and J are TRBV5-4 and TRBJ1-2; 10 bases align to TRBD1. The CDR3 covers 16 residues. Germline loops: CDR1 SGHNT, CDR2 YYREEE (reference sequence). J gave up 6 bases and V 7 bases, and 15 bases lay outside the gene matches.

This clone was detected ten times or more. The rearrangement uses TRBV7-9 and TRBJ1-1; TRBD1 might be the D (6 bases). CDR3 length equals 13 residues. Germline V gene lookup returns CDR1 SEHNR and CDR2 FQNEAQ (reference sequence). The V end was cut by 5 bases, the J end by 5 bases, with 12 bases between. The CDR3 sequence is CASSIDRITEAFF. The CDR3 DNA follows: TGTGCCAGCAGCATTGACAGGATAACTGAAGCTTTCTTT.

CDR3 nucleotides: TGTGCCAGTAGTATAGGCACAGGGGTTGGCTACACCTTC. It is translated as CASSIGTGVGYTF. This rearrangement joins TRBV19 to TRBJ1-2, with 7 bases aligning to TRBD1. Germline V gene data show CDR1 as LNHDA and CDR2 as SQIVND (reference sequence). The V and J ends lost 1 base and 7 bases, in that order; junction bases with no gene match: 3. This CDR3 is 13 amino acids long.

This clone was counted between two and nine times. The same CDR3 can be traced to other DNA sequences in this sample. The chain joins TRBV11-3 to TRBJ2-3; D gene uncertain. Germline CDR1 reads SGHNT; CDR2 reads YENEEA. This CDR3 spans 14 amino acids. Trimming cost V 0 bases and J 0 bases, with 4 bases left between them. The CDR3 DNA follows: TGTGCCAGCAGCTTAGATCCGAGCACAGATACGCAGTATTTT. This sequence encodes CASSLDPSTDTQYF.

The chain couples TRBV19 to TRBJ1-2; 7 nucleotides agree with TRBD1. The CDR3 has 14 residues. With 4 bases clipped from V and 5 bases from J, the junction kept 7 bases outside the gene matches. CDR1 and CDR2 from the germline V gene are LNHDA and SQIVND (reference sequence). The CDR3 DNA is TGTGCCAGTAGTAGTCCGGGACAGTTGTATGGCTACACCTTC. Amino acids: CASSSPGQLYGYTF.

V is TRBV20-1 and J is TRBJ2-1; D gene ambiguous. Trimming stripped 3 bases from V and 15 bases from J, with 6 bases between. The V gene's germline CDR1 is DFQATT and CDR2 SNEGSKA (reference sequence). The CDR3 contains 8 residues. The DNA of the CDR3 is TGCAGTGCTAGTAAAGCGTTCTTC. Translation: CSASKAFF.

The CDR3 loop reads CASSVADSGNTIYF. For the CDR3, the DNA is TGTGCCAGCAGCGTAGCAGATTCTGGAAACACCATATATTTT. The chain couples TRBV9 to TRBJ1-3; D gene uncertain. The V and J ends lost 0 bases and 1 base respectively, with 5 bases between them. The CDR3 runs 14 residues. The germline V gene has CDR1 SGDLS and CDR2 YYNGEE.

This clone was recorded a few times. V and J are TRBV2 and TRBJ1-6; D call uncertain. From germline, CDR1 is SNHLY and CDR2 FYNNEI. V dropped 6 bases and J dropped 4 bases, with 10 bases sitting between them. This CDR3 spans 14 amino acids. CDR3 sequence: CASRARSYNSPLHF. The CDR3 DNA reads TGTGCCAGCAGGGCCAGATCATATAATTCACCCCTCCACTTT.

A single count supports this clone. The chain joins TRBV11-3 to TRBJ1-1, with a weak D call TRBD1 (5 bases). The germline CDR1 and CDR2 sequences are SGHNT and YENEEA. This CDR3 has 13 amino acids. V lost 3 bases, J lost 6 bases, and 11 bases lay in between. The chain's CDR3 is CASSLGEGAEAFF. CDR3 DNA sequence: TGTGCCAGCAGCTTGGGGGAGGGCGCTGAAGCTTTCTTT.

The chain carries TRBV4-3 and TRBJ2-7; D unresolved. The V end was cut by 0 bases, the J end by 2 bases, with 8 bases between. There are 14 residues in the CDR3. Germline V gives CDR1 LGHNA, CDR2 YSLEER. CDR3 DNA: TGCGCCAGCAGCCAAGATGGGCAGACCTACGAGCAGTACTTC. This gives the protein CASSQDGQTYEQYF.

A few counts support this clone. This rearrangement joins TRBV5-1 to TRBJ2-7, with 8 positions matching TRBD1. With 2 bases clipped from V and 9 bases from J, the junction kept 7 bases outside the gene matches. CDR3 length: 13 amino acids. The germline CDR1 and CDR2 sequences are SGHRS and YFSETQ. CDR3 loop: CASSLGTGGGQYF. The CDR3 region has the DNA TGCGCCAGCAGCTTAGGGACAGGTGGAGGGCAGTACTTC.